This T cell receptor (beta chain) derives from a study of cytomegalovirus exposure and HLA in healthy donors. Overall study context: Later, an analysis reported that the 95 to 150 validation repertoires had used the same platform as the approximately 670 first-cohort repertoires.

V lost 6 bases and J lost 3, with 18 bases in between. CDR3 size: 15 residues. Per the germline V gene, CDR1 is MNHEY and CDR2 is SVGAGI. The assay was immunoSEQ multiplex PCR, and TCRdb's table has in-frame clones only and misses some. The top ten clones hold 2.6% of a sample with roughly 240,000 clones, about 86% of them seen once. The donors were members of the validation cohort, which comprised roughly 120 subjects and was separate from the first cohort of 600 to 800 subjects. The chain recombines TRBV6-5 with TRBJ2-7; the D is unclear. The origin of this receptor is a man aged 18 to 30 in good health and CMV-seronegative. Sequencing input: PBMCs. The CDR3 DNA follows: TGTGCCAGCAGGCAAACCCGAGGCTTCAGCTACGAGCAGTACTTC. Protein sequence: CASRQTRGFSYEQYF.